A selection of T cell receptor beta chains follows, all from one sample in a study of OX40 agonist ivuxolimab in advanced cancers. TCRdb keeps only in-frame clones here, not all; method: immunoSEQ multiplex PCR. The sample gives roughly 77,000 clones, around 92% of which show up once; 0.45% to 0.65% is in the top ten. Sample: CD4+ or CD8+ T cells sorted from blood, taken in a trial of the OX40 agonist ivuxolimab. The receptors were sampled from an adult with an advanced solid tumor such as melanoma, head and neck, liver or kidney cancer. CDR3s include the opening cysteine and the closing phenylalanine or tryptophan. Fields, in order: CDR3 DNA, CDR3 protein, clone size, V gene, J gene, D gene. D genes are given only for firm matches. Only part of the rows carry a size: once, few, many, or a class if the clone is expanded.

TGCGCCAGCAGCTTGGGACTGAACACCGGGGAGCTGTTTTTT	CASSLGLNTGELFF	.	TRBV5-1	TRBJ2-2	.
TGTGCCAGCAGAAGGTCAGGAGGGTTCTACAATGAGCAGTTCTTC	CASRRSGGFYNEQFF	.	TRBV5-4	TRBJ2-1	.
TGTGCCAGCAGTGCCTCAGGCGCCGCCGCCGGGAATGGCTACACCTTC	CASSASGAAAGNGYTF	.	TRBV25-1	TRBJ1-2	.
TGTGCCAGCAGCCCTCTGGTGCGAGGGGCCACTGAAGCTTTCTTT	CASSPLVRGATEAFF	once	TRBV7-8	TRBJ1-1	.
TGTGCCACTTCCGATGGGGTTCTACCCTACGAGCAGTACTTC	CATSDGVLPYEQYF	once	TRBV10-3	TRBJ2-7	.
TGCGCCAGCAGCGGGACAGGGGTCGGGGCGACAGATACGCAGTATTTT	CASSGTGVGATDTQYF	.	TRBV5-1	TRBJ2-3	TRBD1
TGTGCCAGCAGCCCACGACAGGCGAACACTGAAGCTTTCTTT	CASSPRQANTEAFF	.	TRBV21-1	TRBJ1-1	.
TGTGCCTGGAGTACTGGTCCGGGGGGGTATGGCTACACCTTC	CAWSTGPGGYGYTF	.	TRBV30	TRBJ1-2	.
TGTGCCTGGAGTGTAGGGGGCGCGGGTCAGCCCCAGCATTTT	CAWSVGGAGQPQHF	few	TRBV30	TRBJ1-5	TRBD1
TGTGCCAGCAGCAAAGAAGGGGGGACTAATGAAAAACTGTTTTTT	CASSKEGGTNEKLFF	.	TRBV21-1	TRBJ1-4	.
TGTGCCAGTAGTATAGGACAGGGATCCTACAATGAGCAGTTCTTC	CASSIGQGSYNEQFF	.	TRBV19	TRBJ2-1	TRBD1
TGCGCCAGCAGCTTGCGCGGGGGCTACGAGCAGTACTTC	CASSLRGGYEQYF	.	TRBV5-1	TRBJ2-7	TRBD2
TGTGCCAGCAGTTACTCAGGGGGTAATTCACCCCTCCACTTT	CASSYSGGNSPLHF	.	TRBV6-5	TRBJ1-6	.
TGTGCCATCAGTGAGTCAGGCATCACCCGCTCCTACGAGCAGTACTTC	CAISESGITRSYEQYF	once	TRBV10-3	TRBJ2-7	.
TGCAGTGCTTTACGGGCTTTCTTT	CSALRAFF	.	TRBV20-1	TRBJ1-1	.
TGCGCCAGCAGCCCCGGTGCTGCAACTAATGAAAAACTGTTTTTT	CASSPGAATNEKLFF	.	TRBV5-1	TRBJ1-4	.
TGTGCCAGCAGCCCCGGGACAGCTAGCACAGATACGCAGTATTTT	CASSPGTASTDTQYF	once	TRBV11-3	TRBJ2-3	TRBD1
TGTGCCAGCAAGGGTCAGGGGACTGAAGCTTTCTTT	CASKGQGTEAFF	.	TRBV25-1	TRBJ1-1	.
TGCGCCAGCAGCTTTGAGAATAGCGGGATATCTTCAGATACGCAGTATTTT	CASSFENSGISSDTQYF	once	TRBV4-1	TRBJ2-3	TRBD2
TGTGCCATGGGACAGCCCCACACCGGGGAGCTGTTTTTT	CAMGQPHTGELFF	.	TRBV10-3	TRBJ2-2	TRBD1
TGTGCCAGCAGCACCCAGGGGTATGGCTACACCTTC	CASSTQGYGYTF	.	TRBV7-9	TRBJ1-2	.
TGTGCCAGCAGTGAATTCGGGGAGCATTCAGATACGCAGTATTTT	CASSEFGEHSDTQYF	.	TRBV25-1	TRBJ2-3	.
TGTGCCAGCAGCCCCAGGCGGGAGGAAAAAGATACGCAGTATTTT	CASSPRREEKDTQYF	.	TRBV11-2	TRBJ2-3	TRBD2
TGTGCCAGCACTAGCCAGGGGGTTTTCTATGGCTACACCTTC	CASTSQGVFYGYTF	.	TRBV2	TRBJ1-2	TRBD1
TGTGCCAGTAGTTCCGGGACAGGGGGCTACGAGCAGTACTTC	CASSSGTGGYEQYF	.	TRBV19	TRBJ2-7	TRBD1
TGTGCCAGCAGCTATCAGGGTGAAGCTTTCTTT	CASSYQGEAFF	.	TRBV11-3	TRBJ1-1	.
TGTGCCAGCAGTTTACGGGACTGGACGAACACCGGGGAGCTGTTTTTT	CASSLRDWTNTGELFF	.	TRBV27	TRBJ2-2	.
TGTGCAAGTCGCTTAGCGCGGGGTTCCTACGAGCAGTACTTC	CASRLARGSYEQYF	.	TRBV12-2	TRBJ2-7	.
TGTGCCATCAATGACAGGGGGAACACCGGGGAGCTGTTTTTT	CAINDRGNTGELFF	.	TRBV10-3	TRBJ2-2	TRBD1
TGTGCCAGCAGCCTCCCGGGGGAAGGCTACACCTTC	CASSLPGEGYTF	.	TRBV11-3	TRBJ1-2	.
TGCACCAGCAGCCAAGTTCTCCCGGGACCAGATACGCAGTATTTT	CTSSQVLPGPDTQYF	once	TRBV1	TRBJ2-3	.
TGTGCCAGCAGTTACTCCCCCTGGAAGGAGCGATACGAGCAGTACTTC	CASSYSPWKERYEQYF	.	TRBV6-6	TRBJ2-7	.
TGTGCCAGCAGCCAAGATGCCCCCTACACTGGCTACACCTTC	CASSQDAPYTGYTF	.	TRBV4-2	TRBJ1-2	.
TGTGCCAGCAGTTCCCACGTCCAGGGGGGTGATACGCAGTATTTT	CASSSHVQGGDTQYF	.	TRBV27	TRBJ2-3	.
TGCGCCAGCAGCTTGATGGGGAATACGCAGTATTTT	CASSLMGNTQYF	.	TRBV5-1	TRBJ2-3	.
TGTGCCAGCAGCAGACTTCGACTGGACAATGAGCAGTTCTTC	CASSRLRLDNEQFF	.	TRBV11-2	TRBJ2-1	.
TGTGCCAGCAGCCTCGCCAGGACAGCGACTGAAGCTTTCTTT	CASSLARTATEAFF	.	TRBV14	TRBJ1-1	.
TGTGCCAGCATAGGCAGGGGCTGGACCGGGGAGCTGTTTTTT	CASIGRGWTGELFF	.	TRBV27	TRBJ2-2	.
TGTGCCAGCACACAACCATGGGGGGCGGGCGAGACCCAGTACTTC	CASTQPWGAGETQYF	.	TRBV5-6	TRBJ2-5	.
TGTGCCAGCAGCTACCTCCGGGGCACTGAAGCTTTCTTT	CASSYLRGTEAFF	.	TRBV7-8	TRBJ1-1	.
TGCGCCAGCAGCCCGAGCGGACTAGCGGGAAGTGAGCAGTTCTTC	CASSPSGLAGSEQFF	.	TRBV5-1	TRBJ2-1	TRBD2
TGCGCCAGCAGTGAGTCGACGACTAGCGGGGGTTACGAGCAGTACTTC	CASSESTTSGGYEQYF	.	TRBV10-1	TRBJ2-7	TRBD2
TGTGCCAGCAGCTTAGTGGCGGGGAGCACAGATACGCAGTATTTT	CASSLVAGSTDTQYF	.	TRBV7-2	TRBJ2-3	.
TGTGCCAGCAGCCGCGAGGGGCGCACAGATACGCAGTATTTT	CASSREGRTDTQYF	.	TRBV7-2	TRBJ2-3	.
TGTGCCAGCAGCCCACGGGCGTTCCCCACCTGGGGCGGGGAGCTGTTTTTT	CASSPRAFPTWGGELFF	.	TRBV9	TRBJ2-2	.
TGTGCCATCAGTGCGGCTACCTCGAACACCGGGGAGCTGTTTTTT	CAISAATSNTGELFF	.	TRBV10-3	TRBJ2-2	.
TGTGCTAGCAGCCTGGATAGGAGTGGGCTCCAGCATTTT	CASSLDRSGLQHF	.	TRBV7-7	TRBJ1-5	.
TGTGCCAGCAGCCCACCGACTAGCGGGCTCCCCACGGCCCAGTTCTTC	CASSPPTSGLPTAQFF	once	TRBV11-3	TRBJ2-1	TRBD2
TGTGCCAGCAGTTACAACGTCGAAATGAACACTGAAGCTTTCTTT	CASSYNVEMNTEAFF	few	TRBV6-5	TRBJ1-1	.
TGTGCCAGCAGCACCCTCCCCGGGACAGGCCACTTCTATGGCTACACCTTC	CASSTLPGTGHFYGYTF	few	TRBV13	TRBJ1-2	TRBD1
TGTGCCAGCTCACCAACCGGGACACCCTCTGAAGCTTTCTTT	CASSPTGTPSEAFF	.	TRBV18	TRBJ1-1	.
TGTGCCAGCTCACCTACCCAGGGAGATACGCAGTATTTT	CASSPTQGDTQYF	.	TRBV18	TRBJ2-3	.
TGTGCCAGCAGCTTGGGACTAGCGTTGGAGACCCAGTACTTC	CASSLGLALETQYF	.	TRBV7-2	TRBJ2-5	TRBD2
TGTGCCAGTAGTATGGGGCGGATGGGGGCGGCCGGCTACACCTTC	CASSMGRMGAAGYTF	.	TRBV19	TRBJ1-2	.